A single sample gave rise to the 14 T cell receptor beta chains below, sequenced in a study of T cell responses to AZD1222 COVID-19 vaccine. Measured with immunoSEQ multiplex PCR; TCRdb has only the in-frame clones, and not every one. The data show some 78,000 clones, with roughly 85% seen just once and 1.3% held by the top ten. Source: peripheral blood, taken 28 days after the second AZD1222 dose. The source is an adult who received the AZD1222 COVID-19 vaccine.

This clone was seen only once. The rearrangement links TRBV6-4 to TRBJ1-5; TRBD1 agrees at 8 bases. This CDR3 has 20 amino acids. The germline V gene has CDR1 MRHNA and CDR2 SNTAGT. V was pared by 2 bases and J by 7 bases, with 22 bases of the junction left unmatched. CDR3 in DNA: TGTGCCAGCAGTGACACCCTAACCGACAGGGGCGTTCGGAAGGGGCAGCCCCAGCATTTT. This translates into CASSDTLTDRGVRKGQPQHF.

The chain uses TRBV6-6 and TRBJ2-7; weak D call: TRBD2 (7 bases). In germline, CDR1 is MNHNY, CDR2 SVGAGI (reference sequence). With 11 bases removed from V and 2 bases from J, the gap between germline ends came to 19 bases. The CDR3 is 14 amino acids. In nucleotides, the CDR3 is TGTGCCCACCAACAGGGCGGGAGTACCTACGAGCAGTACTTC. Protein sequence: CAHQQGGSTYEQYF.

The chain uses TRBV2 and TRBJ2-4; D is perhaps TRBD2 (6 bases). V was shortened by 6 bases and J by 3 bases, with 15 bases between the two germline ends. The germline gives CDR1 SNHLY, CDR2 FYNNEI. The CDR3 extends over 15 amino acids. The DNA for the CDR3 is TGTGCCAGCAGCCTGGAGGGCCGTGGCAAAAACATTCAGTACTTC. Its translation is CASSLEGRGKNIQYF.

This clone was seen once. The chain links TRBV28 to TRBJ2-4, with 7 bases lining up with TRBD1. The CDR3 spans 13 residues. The ends lost 4 bases at V and 7 bases at J; junction bases unmatched: 4. Germline V gene sequence: CDR1 MDHEN, CDR2 SYDVKM. CDR3 in amino acids: CASSSQGVNIQYF. The CDR3 coding sequence is TGTGCCAGCAGTTCCCAGGGGGTGAACATTCAGTACTTC. The full variable domain, its missing parts supplied by reference TRBV28 and TRBJ2-4, is DVKVTQSSRYLVKRTGEKVFLECVQDMDHENMFWYRQDPGLGLRLIYFSYDVKMKEKGDIPEGYSVSREKKERFSLILESASTNQTSMYLCASSSQGVNIQYFGAGTRLSVL.

This clone was seen many times. The V call is TRBV3-1 (or the pseudogene TRBV3-2), the J call TRBJ1-4; no reliable D call. This CDR3 region has 14 residues. The germline V gene encodes CDR1 LGHDT and CDR2 YNNKEL (reference sequence). The germline V and J ends were trimmed by 0 bases and 6 bases, with 8 bases remaining between them. The DNA for the CDR3 is TGTGCCAGCAGCCAAGATGTCCGAGATGAAAAACTGTTTTTT. This gives the protein CASSQDVRDEKLFF.

This clone has just one count. The rearrangement links TRBV11-2 to TRBJ2-1; D unresolved. Germline CDR1 reads SGHAT; CDR2 reads FQNNGV. V lost 2 bases and J lost 4, with 9 bases in between. The CDR3 extends over 14 amino acids. As DNA, the CDR3 is TGTGCCAGCAGCTTATCTGGCACGTACAATGAGCAGTTCTTC. This sequence encodes CASSLSGTYNEQFF.

This clone occurred a few times. The rearrangement uses TRBV11-2 and TRBJ1-2; maybe TRBD1 (6 bases). CDR3 size: 14 residues. Per germline, CDR1 SGHAT and CDR2 FQNNGV. V lost 1 base and J 5 bases, leaving 11 bases between the germline ends. The CDR3 DNA reads TGTGCCAGCAGCTTAGCTGGCAGGGGTTATGGCTACACCTTC. This translates into CASSLAGRGYGYTF.

This clone was detected only a few times. The rearrangement links TRBV2 to TRBJ1-2; TRBD1 might be the D (5 bases). The CDR3 has 12 residues. Trimming shortened V by 2 bases and J by 7 bases, and 8 bases separated the two germline ends. Germline V gives CDR1 SNHLY, CDR2 FYNNEI. CDR3 amino acids: CASSERRGGYTF. As DNA, the CDR3 is TGTGCCAGCAGTGAAAGGAGGGGTGGCTACACCTTC.

This chain's CDR3 is CASSQRDRGSYGYTF. As DNA, the CDR3 is TGTGCCAGCAGCCAAAGGGACAGGGGATCCTATGGCTACACCTTC. The chain links TRBV14 to TRBJ1-2; 10 positions agree with TRBD1. This CDR3 region has 15 residues. V was pared by 2 bases and J by 4 bases, with 4 bases of the junction left unmatched. Looked up from germline, CDR1 is SGHDN and CDR2 is FVKESK.

The genes are TRBV18 and TRBJ1-5; 7 nucleotides agree with TRBD1. CDR3 size: 16 residues. Per the germline V gene, CDR1 is KGHSH and CDR2 is LQKENI. Unmatched junction bases numbered 9, after V lost 4 bases and J lost 3 bases. In DNA form, the CDR3 reads TGTGCCAGCTCACTAACCGCGACAGGGAACAATCAGCCCCAGCATTTT. Translating gives CASSLTATGNNQPQHF.

The chain is built from TRBV12-3 or TRBV12-4 and TRBJ1-2, with a possible D match to TRBD1 (5 bases). Trimming stripped 3 bases from V and 2 bases from J, with 7 bases between. The CDR3 contains 13 residues. The CDR3 protein is CASSFQGNYGYTF. DNA for the CDR3: TGTGCCAGCAGTTTTCAGGGAAACTATGGCTACACCTTC.

This clone showed up just once. The CDR3 DNA is TGTGCCAGCAGTCCGACTAGCGGGAGAGAGACCCAGTACTTC. Its protein is CASSPTSGRETQYF. This chain connects TRBV7-2 to TRBJ2-5; 12 bases map to TRBD2. Germline values: CDR1 SGHTA, CDR2 FQGNSA. V gave up 6 bases and J gave up 4 bases; unmatched junction bases: 3. This CDR3 spans 14 amino acids.

V gene TRBV28 combines with J gene TRBJ1-4; D gene ambiguous. The CDR3 spans 14 residues. V was shortened by 7 bases and J by 5 bases, with 14 bases between the two germline ends. CDR1 is MDHEN and CDR2 is SYDVKM in the germline V gene. The CDR3 reads CASKGWQNNEKLFF. CDR3 nucleotide sequence: TGTGCCAGCAAGGGATGGCAGAACAATGAAAAACTGTTTTTT. The full variable domain, completed using reference TRBV28 and TRBJ1-4, is DVKVTQSSRYLVKRTGEKVFLECVQDMDHENMFWYRQDPGLGLRLIYFSYDVKMKEKGDIPEGYSVSREKKERFSLILESASTNQTSMYLCASKGWQNNEKLFFGSGTQLSVL.

The chain couples TRBV2 to TRBJ1-1; the D gene is possibly TRBD1 (6 bases). Trimming took 6 bases from V and 0 from J, leaving 14 bases between them. CDR1 is SNHLY and CDR2 is FYNNEI in the germline V gene. There are 15 residues in the CDR3. This chain's CDR3 is CASRGAAFMNTEAFF. The DNA of the CDR3 is TGTGCCAGCAGGGGGGCGGCTTTCATGAACACTGAAGCTTTCTTT.